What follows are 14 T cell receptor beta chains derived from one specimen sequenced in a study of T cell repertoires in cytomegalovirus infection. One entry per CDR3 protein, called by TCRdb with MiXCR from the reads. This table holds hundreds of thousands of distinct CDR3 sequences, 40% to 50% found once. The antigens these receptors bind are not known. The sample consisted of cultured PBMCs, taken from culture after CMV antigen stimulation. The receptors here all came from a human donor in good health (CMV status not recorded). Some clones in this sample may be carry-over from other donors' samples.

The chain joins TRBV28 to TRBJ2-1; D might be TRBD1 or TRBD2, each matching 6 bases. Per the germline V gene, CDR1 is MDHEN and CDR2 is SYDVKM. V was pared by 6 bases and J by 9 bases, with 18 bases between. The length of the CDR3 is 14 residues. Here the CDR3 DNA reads TGTGCCAGCAGCAGGGACCAAGGGGGGCGTGAGCAGTTCTTC. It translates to CASSRDQGGREQFF.

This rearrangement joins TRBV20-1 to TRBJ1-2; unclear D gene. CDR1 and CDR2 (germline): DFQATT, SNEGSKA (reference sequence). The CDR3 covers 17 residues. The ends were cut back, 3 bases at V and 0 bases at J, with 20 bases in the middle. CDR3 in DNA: TGCAGTGCTAGGGCCATGCCCCTAACCGGGTCTAACTATGGCTACACCTTC. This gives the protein CSARAMPLTGSNYGYTF.

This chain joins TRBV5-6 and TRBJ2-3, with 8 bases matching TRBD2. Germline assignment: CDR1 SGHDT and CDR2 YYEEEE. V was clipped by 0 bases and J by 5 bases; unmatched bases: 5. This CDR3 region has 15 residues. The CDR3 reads CASSLEREGKDTQYF. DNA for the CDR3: TGTGCCAGCAGCTTGGAACGGGAGGGGAAAGATACGCAGTATTTT.

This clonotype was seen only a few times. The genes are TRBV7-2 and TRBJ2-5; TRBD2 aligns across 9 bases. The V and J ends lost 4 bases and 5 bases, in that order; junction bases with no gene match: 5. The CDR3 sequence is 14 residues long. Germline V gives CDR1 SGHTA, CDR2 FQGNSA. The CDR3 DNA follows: TGTGCCAGCAGCTGGGCGGGAGGGCTCGAGACCCAGTACTTC. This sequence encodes CASSWAGGLETQYF.

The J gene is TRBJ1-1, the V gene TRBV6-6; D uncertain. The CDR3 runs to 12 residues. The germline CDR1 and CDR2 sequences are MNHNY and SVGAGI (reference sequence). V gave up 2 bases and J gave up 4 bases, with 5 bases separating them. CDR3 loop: CASSYEGTEAFF. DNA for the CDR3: TGTGCCAGCAGTTACGAGGGCACTGAAGCTTTCTTT.

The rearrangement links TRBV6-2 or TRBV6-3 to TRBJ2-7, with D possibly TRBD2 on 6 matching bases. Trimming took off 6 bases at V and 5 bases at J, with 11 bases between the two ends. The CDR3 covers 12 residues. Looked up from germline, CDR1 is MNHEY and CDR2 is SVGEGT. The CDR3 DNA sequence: TGTGCCAGCAGGGACTATCGAAACGAGCAGTACTTC. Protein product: CASRDYRNEQYF.

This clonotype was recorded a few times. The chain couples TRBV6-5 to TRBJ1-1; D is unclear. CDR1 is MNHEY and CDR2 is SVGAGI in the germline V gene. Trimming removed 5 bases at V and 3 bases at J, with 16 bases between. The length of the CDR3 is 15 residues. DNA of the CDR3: TGTGCCAGCAGTCCCTACCGCCGGTTCGACACTGAAGCTTTCTTT. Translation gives CASSPYRRFDTEAFF.

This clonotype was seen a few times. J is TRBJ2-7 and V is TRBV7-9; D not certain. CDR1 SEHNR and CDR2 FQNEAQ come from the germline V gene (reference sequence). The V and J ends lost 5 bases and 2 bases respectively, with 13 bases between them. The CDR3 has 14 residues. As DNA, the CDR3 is TGTGCCAGCAGCGCATGGACGGATCCCTACGAGCAGTACTTC. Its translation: CASSAWTDPYEQYF.

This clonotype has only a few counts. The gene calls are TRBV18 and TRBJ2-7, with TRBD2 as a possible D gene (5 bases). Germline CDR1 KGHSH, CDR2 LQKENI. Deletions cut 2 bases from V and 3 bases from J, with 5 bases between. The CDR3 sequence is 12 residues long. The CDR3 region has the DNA TGTGCCAGCTCACCAGACTACTACGAGCAGTACTTC. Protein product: CASSPDYYEQYF.

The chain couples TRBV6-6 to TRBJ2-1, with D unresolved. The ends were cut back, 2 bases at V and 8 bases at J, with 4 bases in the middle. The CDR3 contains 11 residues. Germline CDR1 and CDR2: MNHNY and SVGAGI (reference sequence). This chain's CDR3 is CASSYGDEQFF. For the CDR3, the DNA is TGTGCCAGCAGTTACGGGGATGAGCAGTTCTTC.

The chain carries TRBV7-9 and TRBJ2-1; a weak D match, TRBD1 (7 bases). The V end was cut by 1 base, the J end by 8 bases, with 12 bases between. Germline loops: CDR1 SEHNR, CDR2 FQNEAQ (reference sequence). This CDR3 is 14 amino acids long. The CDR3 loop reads CASSLGTGGDEQFF. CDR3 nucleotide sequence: TGTGCCAGCAGCTTAGGGACAGGAGGGGATGAGCAGTTCTTC.

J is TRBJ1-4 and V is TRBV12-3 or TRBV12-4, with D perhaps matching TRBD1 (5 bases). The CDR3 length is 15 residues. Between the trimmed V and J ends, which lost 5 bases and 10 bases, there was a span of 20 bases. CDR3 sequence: CASSPPGPGPGKLFF. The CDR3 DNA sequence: TGTGCCAGCAGTCCCCCCGGCCCAGGGCCGGGAAAACTGTTTTTT.

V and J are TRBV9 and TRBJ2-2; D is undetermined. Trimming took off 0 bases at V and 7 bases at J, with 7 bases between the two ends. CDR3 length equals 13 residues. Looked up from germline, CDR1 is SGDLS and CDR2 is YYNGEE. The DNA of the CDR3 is TGTGCCAGCAGCGTAGATGTAGGCGGGGAGCTGTTTTTT. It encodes CASSVDVGGELFF.

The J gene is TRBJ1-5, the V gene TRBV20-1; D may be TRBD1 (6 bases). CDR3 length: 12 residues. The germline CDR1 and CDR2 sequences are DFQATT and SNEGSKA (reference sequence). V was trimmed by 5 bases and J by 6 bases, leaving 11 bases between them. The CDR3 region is CSAGGRGQPQHF. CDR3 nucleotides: TGCAGTGCTGGGGGCCGCGGTCAGCCCCAGCATTTT.